This T cell receptor (beta chain) was sequenced for a study of patients and donors after allogeneic stem cell transplantation (TCRdb year 2020). CDR1 and CDR2 were assigned from the germline V gene (reference sequence) as PRHDT and FYEKMQ. V is shortened by 5 bases, J by 11 bases, and the region joining them spans 15 bases. The CDR3 spans 12 residues, from the cysteine through the phenylalanine. Here the CDR3 DNA is all that survives: 36 bases in frame from base 1. Library preparation used RT-PCR. TCRdb lists the instrument as NextSeq 550. TCRdb reanalyzed the raw reads on its own, using fastp at Q25 for trimming and MiXCR for clone calling, and kept in-frame beta chains. Rows matching on CDR3 protein sequence are summarized as one entry with the most common DNA and genes. Counted in this sample were approximately 250,000 distinct CDR3 sequences; 12% to 15% of them appeared once. The top ten hold about 9.9% of the sample.

This clonotype was recorded many times. Its antigen target is currently unknown. Qualities for individual bases were not recorded, and no much larger clone is one base off. This clonotype was obtained from a human donor who was either an allogeneic HSCT recipient or a stem cell or donor lymphocyte infusion donor (not recorded which). It is not recorded whose cells these are; they may come from a transplant donor. The receptor chain draws on TRBV13 and TRBJ1-1, with a weak D call of TRBD1 (5 bases match). Sequencing input: blood, either unsorted or a sorted T cell fraction (not recorded which). The DNA is TGTGCCAGCAGCCGGACAAGGGAGGTGGCTTTCTTT. The resulting protein is CASSRTREVAFF.